One sample yielded the 3 T cell receptor beta chains listed below, sequenced in a study of post-analysis software for immune sequencing data. Prepared libraries of TCR beta cDNA carried unique molecular identifiers. MiXCR, applied by TCRdb to the PCR reads, yields one record per CDR3 protein. The sample consists of more than 450,000 distinct CDR3 sequences, roughly 34% of them appearing once. The antigens these receptors bind are not known. Whole-study findings and limits: The study found TRBV5-6, TRBV5-1 and TRBV20-1 among a few TRBV segments more frequent in patients than controls.

What was sequenced was blood. All receptors come from a girl under 18 with multiple sclerosis.

This clonotype was observed a handful of times. The chain has TRBV9 and TRBJ1-2; D not resolved. The germline V gene encodes CDR1 SGDLS and CDR2 YYNGEE. Trimming removed 0 bases at V and 8 bases at J, with 11 bases between. The CDR3 is made up of 13 amino acids. The CDR3 nucleotides read TGTGCCAGCAGCGTAGAGCTGGCGTGGGGCTACACCTTC. Translated, it gives CASSVELAWGYTF.

V usage is TRBV5-1 and J usage is TRBJ2-3, with D maybe TRBD2 (6 bases). V was clipped by 4 bases and J by 0 bases, with 15 bases between them. Germline V gene lookup returns CDR1 SGHRS and CDR2 YFSETQ. This CDR3 spans 16 amino acids. For the CDR3, the DNA is TGCGCCAGCAGCCCCGCAAGCGGGTCTAGCACAGATACGCAGTATTTT. Its translation is CASSPASGSSTDTQYF.

The V gene is TRBV6-5, the J gene TRBJ2-5; 9 nucleotides match TRBD1. Germline V lookup: CDR1 MNHEY, CDR2 SVGAGI. The CDR3 is made up of 14 amino acids. V shed 5 bases and J 1 base; nucleotides not matched to a gene: 2. The CDR3 coding sequence is TGTGCCAGCAGTAGGGGACAGGGCCAAGAGACCCAGTACTTC. It is translated as CASSRGQGQETQYF.